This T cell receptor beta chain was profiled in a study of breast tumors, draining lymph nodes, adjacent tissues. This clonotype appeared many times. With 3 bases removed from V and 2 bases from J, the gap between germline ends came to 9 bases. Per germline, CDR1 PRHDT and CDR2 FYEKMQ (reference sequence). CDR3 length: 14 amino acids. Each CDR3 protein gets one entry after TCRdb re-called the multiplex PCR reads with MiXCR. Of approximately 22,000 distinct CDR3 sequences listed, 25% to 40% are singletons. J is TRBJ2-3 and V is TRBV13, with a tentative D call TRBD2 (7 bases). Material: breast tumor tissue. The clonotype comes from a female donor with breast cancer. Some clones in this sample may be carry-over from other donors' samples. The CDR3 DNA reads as TGTGCCAGCAGCTTGGGGGGGCCCACAGATACGCAGTATTTT. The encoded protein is CASSLGGPTDTQYF.